This T cell receptor beta chain was identified during a study of long-term antiretroviral therapy in people with HIV. Study details: First collections came about a decade before the 2015 immediate-ART recommendation. Whole-study findings and limits: Therapy changes, viral resistance and ART adherence were not documented in the available data.

Regarding this clone: Its matching antigen is unknown.

Per donor, a minimum of one pre-ART and a minimum of two post-ART PBMC samples were available. Amounts of 1-10 million cryopreserved PBMC were held in the samples before DNA extraction. immunoSEQ v3.0 was run at survey level. This table comes from immunoSEQ multiplex PCR, and its TCRdb copy is limited to in-frame clones, with some not included. The sample yields 17,000 or so clones, over 70% seen once. V shed 0 bases, J shed 3 bases, and the junction held 7 bases outside the gene matches. CDR1 is SGDLS and CDR2 is YYNGEE in the germline V gene. This CDR3 has 16 residues. V and J are TRBV9 and TRBJ2-7, with 9 bases lining up with TRBD2. Specimen: unsorted PBMCs, collected less than 2.2 years before starting antiretroviral therapy. The sequence was collected from a man younger than 45 with HIV. The CDR3 region is CASSVGGVAGVYEQYF. CDR3 nucleotides: TGTGCCAGCAGCGTAGGGGGAGTAGCGGGAGTCTACGAGCAGTACTTC.